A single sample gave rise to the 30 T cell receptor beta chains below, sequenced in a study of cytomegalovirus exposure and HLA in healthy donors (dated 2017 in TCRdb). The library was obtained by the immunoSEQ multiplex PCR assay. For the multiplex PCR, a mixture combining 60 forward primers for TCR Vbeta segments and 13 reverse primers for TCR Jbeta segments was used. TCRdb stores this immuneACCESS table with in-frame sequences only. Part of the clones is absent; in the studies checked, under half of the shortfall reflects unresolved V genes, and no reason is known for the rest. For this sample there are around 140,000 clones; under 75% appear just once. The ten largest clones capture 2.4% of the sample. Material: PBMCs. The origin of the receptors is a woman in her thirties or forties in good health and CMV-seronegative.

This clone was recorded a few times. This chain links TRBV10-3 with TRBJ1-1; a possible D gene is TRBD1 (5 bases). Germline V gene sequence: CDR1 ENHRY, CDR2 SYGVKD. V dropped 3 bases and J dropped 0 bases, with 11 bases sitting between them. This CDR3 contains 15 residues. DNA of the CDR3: TGTGCCATCAGTGACTTCGGGGGATTGAACACTGAAGCTTTCTTT. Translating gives CAISDFGGLNTEAFF.

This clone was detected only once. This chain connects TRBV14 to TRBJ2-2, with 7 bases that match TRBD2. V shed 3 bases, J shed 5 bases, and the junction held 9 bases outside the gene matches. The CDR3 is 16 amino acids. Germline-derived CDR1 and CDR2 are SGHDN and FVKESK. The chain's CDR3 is CASSHTSYGRTGELFF. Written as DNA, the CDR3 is TGTGCCAGCAGCCATACTTCTTACGGGAGGACCGGGGAGCTGTTTTTT.

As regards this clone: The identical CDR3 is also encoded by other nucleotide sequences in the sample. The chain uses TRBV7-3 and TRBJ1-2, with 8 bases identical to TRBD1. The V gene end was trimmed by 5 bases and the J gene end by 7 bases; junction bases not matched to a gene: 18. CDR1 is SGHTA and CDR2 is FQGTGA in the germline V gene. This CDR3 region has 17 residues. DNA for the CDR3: TGTGCCAGCAGCGCCCCCGTCGGGACAGGCCCCACGGCTGGCTACACCTTC. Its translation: CASSAPVGTGPTAGYTF.

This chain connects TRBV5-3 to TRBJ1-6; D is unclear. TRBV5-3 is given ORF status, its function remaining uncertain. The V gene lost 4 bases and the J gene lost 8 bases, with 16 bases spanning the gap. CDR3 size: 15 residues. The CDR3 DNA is TGTGCCAGAAGCGTGAGAACTCTAGGTGATTCACCCCTCCACTTT. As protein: CARSVRTLGDSPLHF.

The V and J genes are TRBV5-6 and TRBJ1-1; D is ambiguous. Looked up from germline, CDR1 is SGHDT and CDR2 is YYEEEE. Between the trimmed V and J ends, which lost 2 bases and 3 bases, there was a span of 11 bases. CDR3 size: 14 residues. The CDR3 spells CASSFPSGDTEAFF. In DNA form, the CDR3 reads TGTGCCAGCAGCTTCCCATCGGGAGACACTGAAGCTTTCTTT.

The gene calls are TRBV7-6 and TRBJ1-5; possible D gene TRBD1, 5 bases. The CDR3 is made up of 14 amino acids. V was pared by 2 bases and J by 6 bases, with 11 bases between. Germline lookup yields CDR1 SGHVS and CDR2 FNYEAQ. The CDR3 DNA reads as TGTGCCAGCAGCTTACAGGGCAGAGGTCAGCCCCAGCATTTT. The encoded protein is CASSLQGRGQPQHF.

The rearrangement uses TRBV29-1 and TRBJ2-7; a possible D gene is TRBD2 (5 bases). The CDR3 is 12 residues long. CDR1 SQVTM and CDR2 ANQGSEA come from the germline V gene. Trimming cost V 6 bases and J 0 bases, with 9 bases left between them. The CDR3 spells CSVSRDSYEQYF. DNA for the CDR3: TGCAGCGTCTCGAGGGACTCCTACGAGCAGTACTTC.

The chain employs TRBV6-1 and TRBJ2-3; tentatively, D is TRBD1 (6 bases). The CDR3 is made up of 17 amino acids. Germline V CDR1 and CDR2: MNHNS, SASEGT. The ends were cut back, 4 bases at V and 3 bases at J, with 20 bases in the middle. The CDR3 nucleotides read TGTGCCAGCAGTGGTTCTAAGACAGGCCTTGGGACAGATACGCAGTATTTT. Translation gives CASSGSKTGLGTDTQYF.

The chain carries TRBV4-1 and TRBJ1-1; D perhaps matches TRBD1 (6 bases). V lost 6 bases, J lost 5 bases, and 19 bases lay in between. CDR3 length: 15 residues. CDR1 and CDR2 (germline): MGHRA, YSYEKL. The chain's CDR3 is CASSRTSGAGTEAFF. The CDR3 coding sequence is TGCGCCAGCAGTCGTACCTCAGGGGCCGGGACTGAAGCTTTCTTT.

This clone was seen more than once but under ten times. CDR3 in DNA: TGCGCCAGCAGCCCTGCTAGGTTCCAAACAGATACGCAGTATTTT. Protein: CASSPARFQTDTQYF. This chain joins TRBV5-1 and TRBJ2-3; D gene unclear. Germline V gene lookup returns CDR1 SGHRS and CDR2 YFSETQ. This CDR3 contains 15 residues. With 4 bases removed from V and 3 bases from J, the gap between germline ends came to 15 bases.

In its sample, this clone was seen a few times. The CDR3 here is CASRGGTWETQYF. CDR3 in DNA: TGTGCCAGCCGCGGGGGGACGTGGGAGACCCAGTACTTC. The genes are TRBV28 and TRBJ2-5; the match to TRBD2 covers 8 bases. V dropped 8 bases and J dropped 5; count of bases not matched to a gene: 7. CDR1 MDHEN and CDR2 SYDVKM come from the germline V gene. The CDR3 has 13 residues.

Here the CDR3 DNA reads TGCGCCACTGCTTATGATAGGGGTGCCACCGGGGAGCTGTTTTTT. This gives the protein CATAYDRGATGELFF. The chain couples TRBV5-1 to TRBJ2-2; perhaps TRBD1 as D (5 bases). Germline V gene data show CDR1 as SGHRS and CDR2 as YFSETQ. The CDR3 runs 15 residues. The ends were cut back, 9 bases at V and 4 bases at J, with 19 bases in the middle.

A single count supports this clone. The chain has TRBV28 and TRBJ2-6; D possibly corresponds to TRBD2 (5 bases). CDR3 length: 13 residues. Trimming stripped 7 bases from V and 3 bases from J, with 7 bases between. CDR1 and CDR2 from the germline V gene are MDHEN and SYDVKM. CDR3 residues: CASTEVGANVLTF. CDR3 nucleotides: TGTGCCAGCACGGAGGTTGGGGCCAACGTCCTGACTTTC. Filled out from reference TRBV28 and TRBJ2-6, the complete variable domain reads DVKVTQSSRYLVKRTGEKVFLECVQDMDHENMFWYRQDPGLGLRLIYFSYDVKMKEKGDIPEGYSVSREKKERFSLILESASTNQTSMYLCASTEVGANVLTFGAGSRLTVL.

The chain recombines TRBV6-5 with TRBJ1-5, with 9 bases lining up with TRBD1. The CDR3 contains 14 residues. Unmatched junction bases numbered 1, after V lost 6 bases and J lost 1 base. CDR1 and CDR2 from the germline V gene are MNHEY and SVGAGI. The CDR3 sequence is CASRTGGSNQPQHF. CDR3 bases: TGTGCCAGCAGGACAGGGGGGAGCAATCAGCCCCAGCATTTT.

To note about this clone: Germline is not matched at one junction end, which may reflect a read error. CDR3 residues: CASSATIMNAEAFF. Here the CDR3 DNA reads TGTGCCAGCAGCGCCACAATTATGAACGCTGAAGCTTTCTTT. The V and J genes are TRBV9 and TRBJ1-1; D gene unclear. The CDR3 spans 14 residues. Germline lookup yields CDR1 SGDLS and CDR2 YYNGEE. The variable domain in full, with the rest retrieved from reference TRBV9 and TRBJ1-1, is DSGVTQTPKHLITATGQRVTLRCSPRSGDLSVYWYQQSLDQGLQFLIQYYNGEERAKGNILERFSAQQFPDLHSELNLSSLELGDSALYFCASSATIMNAEAFFGQGTRLTVV.

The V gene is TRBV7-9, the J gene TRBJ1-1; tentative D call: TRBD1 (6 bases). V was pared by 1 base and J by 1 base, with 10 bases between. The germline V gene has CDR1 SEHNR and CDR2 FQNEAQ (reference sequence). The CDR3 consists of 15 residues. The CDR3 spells CASSLETGPNTEAFF. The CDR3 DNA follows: TGTGCCAGCAGCTTAGAGACAGGCCCGAACACTGAAGCTTTCTTT.

Written as DNA, the CDR3 is TGCGCCAGCAGCAGATCTGGCGGGGAACACAATGAGCAGTTCTTC. Protein product: CASSRSGGEHNEQFF. The chain links TRBV5-1 to TRBJ2-1; TRBD2 is a possible D gene (6 bases). The CDR3 loop spans 15 amino acids. V gave up 4 bases and J gave up 5 bases, with 16 bases separating them. Germline CDR1 SGHRS, CDR2 YFSETQ.

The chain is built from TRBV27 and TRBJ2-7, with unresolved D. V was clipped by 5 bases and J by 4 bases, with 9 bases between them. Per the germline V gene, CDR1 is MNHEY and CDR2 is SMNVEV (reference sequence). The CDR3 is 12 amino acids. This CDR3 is CASSPSGYEQYF. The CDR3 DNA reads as TGTGCCAGCAGTCCCTCCGGTTACGAGCAGTACTTC.

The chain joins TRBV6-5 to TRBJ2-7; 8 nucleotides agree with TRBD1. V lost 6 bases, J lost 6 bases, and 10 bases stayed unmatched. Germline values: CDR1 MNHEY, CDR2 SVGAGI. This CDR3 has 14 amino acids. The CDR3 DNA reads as TGTGCCAGCAGACGGGGACAGGACCCGTCCGAGCAGTACTTC. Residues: CASRRGQDPSEQYF.

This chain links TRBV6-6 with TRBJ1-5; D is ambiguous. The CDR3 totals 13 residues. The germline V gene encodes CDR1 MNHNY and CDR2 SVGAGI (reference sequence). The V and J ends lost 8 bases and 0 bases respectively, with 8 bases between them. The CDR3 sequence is CASHSHSNQPQHF. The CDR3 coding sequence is TGTGCCAGCCATTCACATAGCAATCAGCCCCAGCATTTT.

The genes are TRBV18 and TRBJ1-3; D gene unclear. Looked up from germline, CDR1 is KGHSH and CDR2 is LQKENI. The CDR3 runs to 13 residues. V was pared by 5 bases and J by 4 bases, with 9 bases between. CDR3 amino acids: CASSDTRGNTIYF. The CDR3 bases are TGTGCCAGCTCAGACACGCGCGGAAACACCATATATTTT.

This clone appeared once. CDR3 sequence: CASSSGTNNYGYTF. CDR3 sequence (DNA): TGTGCCAGCAGTTCCGGGACAAATAACTATGGCTACACCTTC. The chain carries TRBV28 and TRBJ1-2; D might be TRBD1 (6 bases). The CDR3 extends over 14 amino acids. CDR1 is MDHEN and CDR2 is SYDVKM in the germline V gene. V was clipped by 4 bases and J by 1 base, with 10 bases between them.

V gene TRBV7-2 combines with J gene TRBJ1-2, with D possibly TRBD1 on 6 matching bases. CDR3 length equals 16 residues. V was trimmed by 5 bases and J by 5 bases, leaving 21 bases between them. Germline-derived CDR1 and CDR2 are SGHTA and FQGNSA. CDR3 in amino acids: CASSLRGGGAIYGYTF. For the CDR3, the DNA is TGTGCCAGCAGCCTAAGAGGGGGTGGTGCTATTTATGGCTACACCTTC.

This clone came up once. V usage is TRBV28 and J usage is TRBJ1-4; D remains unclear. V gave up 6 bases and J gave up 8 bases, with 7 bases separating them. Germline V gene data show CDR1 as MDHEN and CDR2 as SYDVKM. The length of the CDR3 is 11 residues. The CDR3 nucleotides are TGTGCCAGCAGCGGGAAGGAAAAACTGTTTTTT. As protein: CASSGKEKLFF.

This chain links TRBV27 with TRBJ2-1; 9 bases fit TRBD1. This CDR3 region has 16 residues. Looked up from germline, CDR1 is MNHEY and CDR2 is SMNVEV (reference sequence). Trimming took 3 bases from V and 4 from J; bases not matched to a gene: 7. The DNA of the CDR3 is TGTGCCAGCAGTTTTTTTCTGACAGGGGGGTACAATGAGCAGTTCTTC. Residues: CASSFFLTGGYNEQFF.

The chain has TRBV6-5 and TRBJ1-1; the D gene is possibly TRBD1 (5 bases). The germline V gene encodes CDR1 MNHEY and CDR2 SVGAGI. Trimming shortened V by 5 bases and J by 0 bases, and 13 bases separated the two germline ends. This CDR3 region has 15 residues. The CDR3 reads CASSTRQLLNTEAFF. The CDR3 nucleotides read TGTGCCAGCAGTACCCGACAGCTTTTGAACACTGAAGCTTTCTTT.

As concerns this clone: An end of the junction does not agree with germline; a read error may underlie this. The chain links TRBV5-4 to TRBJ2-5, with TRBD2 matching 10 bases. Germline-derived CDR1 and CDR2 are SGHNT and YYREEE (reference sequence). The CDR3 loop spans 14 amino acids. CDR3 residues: CARSLGTSEETQYF. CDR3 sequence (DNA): TGTGCCAGAAGCTTGGGGACTAGCGAAGAGACCCAGTACTTC.

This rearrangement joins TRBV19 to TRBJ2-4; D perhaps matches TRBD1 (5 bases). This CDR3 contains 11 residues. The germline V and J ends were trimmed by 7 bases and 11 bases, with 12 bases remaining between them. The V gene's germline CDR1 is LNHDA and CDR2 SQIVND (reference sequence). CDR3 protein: CASTTGLVQYF. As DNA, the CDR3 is TGTGCCAGTACAACAGGCCTCGTTCAGTACTTC.

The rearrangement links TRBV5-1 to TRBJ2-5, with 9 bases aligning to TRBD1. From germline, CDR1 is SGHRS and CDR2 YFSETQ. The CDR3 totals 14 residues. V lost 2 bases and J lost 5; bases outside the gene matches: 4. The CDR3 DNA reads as TGCGCCAGCAGCTTACAGGGGGCGGTGGAGACCCAGTACTTC. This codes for CASSLQGAVETQYF.

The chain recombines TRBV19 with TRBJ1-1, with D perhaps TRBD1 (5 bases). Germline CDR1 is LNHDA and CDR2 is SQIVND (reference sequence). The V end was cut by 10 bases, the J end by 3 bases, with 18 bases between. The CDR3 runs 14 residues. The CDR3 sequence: CATQGRGKDTEAFF. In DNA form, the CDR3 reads TGTGCCACCCAGGGCCGGGGGAAGGACACTGAAGCTTTCTTT.